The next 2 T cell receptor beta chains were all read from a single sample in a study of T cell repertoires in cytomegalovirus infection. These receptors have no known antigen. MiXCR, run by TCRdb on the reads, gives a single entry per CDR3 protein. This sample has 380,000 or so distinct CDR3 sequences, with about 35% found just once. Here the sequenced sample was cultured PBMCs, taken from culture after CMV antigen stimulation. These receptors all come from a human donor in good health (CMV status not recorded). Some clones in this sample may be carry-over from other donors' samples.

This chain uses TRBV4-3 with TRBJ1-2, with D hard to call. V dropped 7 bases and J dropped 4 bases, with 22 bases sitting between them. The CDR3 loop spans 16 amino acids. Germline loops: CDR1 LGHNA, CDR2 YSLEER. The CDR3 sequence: CASTTSEDGRVYGYTF. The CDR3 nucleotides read TGCGCCAGCACCACATCAGAAGACGGCCGTGTCTATGGCTACACCTTC.

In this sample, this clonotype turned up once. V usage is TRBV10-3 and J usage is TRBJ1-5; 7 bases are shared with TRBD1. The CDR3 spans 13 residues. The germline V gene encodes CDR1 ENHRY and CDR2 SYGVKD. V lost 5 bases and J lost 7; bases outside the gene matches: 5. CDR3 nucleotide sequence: TGTGCCATCAGTACAGGGGAAGGGCAGCCCCAGCATTTT. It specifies CAISTGEGQPQHF.